Below, 13 T cell receptor beta chains from the same sample are listed, as sequenced in a study of regulatory dendritic cells for organ transplantation. Their recognized antigens are unknown. Profiling relied on immunoSEQ multiplex PCR, and the TCRdb table lists in-frame clones only, not all of them. The table records some 13,000 clones, about four fifths of them present only once. CFSE-labeled sorted T cells met regulatory or mature dendritic cells for around five days. Sequencing was carried out using naive CD8+ T cells from blood cultured with regulatory dendritic cells. Subset: CD45RA+ naive T cells. These TCRs come from a human donor in good health.

The chain couples TRBV27 to TRBJ1-1, with a tentative D call TRBD1 (5 bases). Germline CDR1 MNHEY, CDR2 SMNVEV (reference sequence). The CDR3 consists of 13 residues. V lost 8 bases and J lost 5, with 15 bases in between. The CDR3 here is CASSIGGATEAFF. Here the CDR3 DNA reads TGTGCCAGCTCAATTGGAGGGGCTACTGAAGCTTTCTTT.

V and J are TRBV6-1 and TRBJ1-6; no reliable D call. V dropped 3 bases and J dropped 7 bases, with 16 bases sitting between them. The CDR3 spans 16 residues. Germline V gives CDR1 MNHNS, CDR2 SASEGT. DNA of the CDR3: TGTGCCAGCAGTGAGGACCCGGGAGTCCAAAATTCACCCCTCCACTTT. Protein sequence: CASSEDPGVQNSPLHF.

The rearrangement links TRBV7-2 to TRBJ2-3; no definite D call. V gave up 3 bases and J gave up 0 bases, with 10 bases separating them. This CDR3 spans 15 amino acids. Germline values: CDR1 SGHTA, CDR2 FQGNSA. This chain's CDR3 is CASSFDPTSTDTQYF. CDR3 DNA sequence: TGTGCCAGCAGCTTCGATCCTACTAGCACAGATACGCAGTATTTT.

The chain is built from TRBV4-2 and TRBJ1-1, with TRBD1 matching over 7 bases. Trimming at V came to 0 bases and at J to 10 bases, leaving 11 bases not matched to a gene. Germline CDR1 LGHNA, CDR2 YNFKEQ. The CDR3 runs to 15 residues. In DNA, the CDR3 is TGTGCCAGCAGCCAAGATTGGTTAGGGGGCCGGGCAGCTTTCTTT. Translation gives CASSQDWLGGRAAFF.

The chain links TRBV6-5 to TRBJ2-1; D might be TRBD2 (7 bases). V lost 6 bases and J lost 0, with 12 bases in between. From germline, CDR1 is MNHEY and CDR2 SVGAGI. CDR3 length equals 15 residues. Here the CDR3 DNA reads TGTGCCAGCAGCCGAGGGGGGGGCTCCTACAATGAGCAGTTCTTC. Its protein is CASSRGGGSYNEQFF.

The chain employs TRBV6-1 and TRBJ1-2; a possible D gene is TRBD1 (6 bases). From germline, CDR1 is MNHNS and CDR2 SASEGT. Trimming cost V 7 bases and J 4 bases, with 16 bases left between them. The CDR3 is 14 amino acids. The CDR3 sequence: CASKARGGGYGYTF. The DNA for the CDR3 is TGTGCCAGCAAAGCCAGGGGCGGGGGCTATGGCTACACCTTC.

This clone turned up a few times. The genes are TRBV21-1 and TRBJ2-7; whether TRBD1, the table's D call, matches the DNA was not checked. TRBV21-1 is a documented pseudogene. This CDR3 region has 17 residues. The CDR3 loop is CASSKARTDPSGYEQYF. The CDR3 coding sequence is TGTGCCAGCAGCAAAGCCCGGACAGATCCTTCTGGATACGAGCAGTACTTC.

The J gene is TRBJ1-4, the V gene TRBV6-6; weak D call: TRBD1 (5 bases). Germline V lookup: CDR1 MNHNY, CDR2 SVGAGI (reference sequence). The CDR3 has 15 amino acids. V lost 6 bases and J 6 bases, leaving 17 bases between the germline ends. In DNA, the CDR3 is TGTGCCAGCAGAAACTGGGCAGGGTGGGATGAAAAACTGTTTTTT. Amino acid sequence: CASRNWAGWDEKLFF.

This clone was seen only once. The rearrangement links TRBV27 to TRBJ2-1; 13 positions agree with TRBD2. CDR3 length equals 16 residues. J lost 3 bases, V lost 6 bases, and 5 bases had no gene match. Germline CDR1 reads MNHEY; CDR2 reads SMNVEV (reference sequence). CDR3 residues: CASSPTSGGHYNEQFF. CDR3 DNA: TGTGCCAGCAGCCCGACTAGCGGGGGGCACTACAATGAGCAGTTCTTC.

As for this clone: An end of the junction differs from the germline gene, which may be a read error. J is TRBJ2-2 and V is TRBV7-7, with 8 bases that match TRBD1. This CDR3 has 15 amino acids. Germline CDR1 SSHAT, CDR2 FNYEAQ (reference sequence). The CDR3 reads CASSLETGGTGELFF. The CDR3 DNA reads TGTGCTAGCAGCTTAGAAACAGGGGGCACCGGGGAGCTGTTTTTT.

The chain uses TRBV7-9 and TRBJ2-7; the match to TRBD2 covers 12 bases. J was trimmed by 3 bases and V by 4 bases; bases with no gene match: 7. Germline V gene sequence: CDR1 SEHNR, CDR2 FQNEAQ (reference sequence). CDR3 length: 16 residues. This CDR3 reads CASSSSTSGGFYEQYF. In DNA form, the CDR3 reads TGTGCCAGCAGCTCTTCAACTAGCGGGGGGTTCTACGAGCAGTACTTC.

The chain has TRBV19 and TRBJ2-2, with D possibly TRBD1 on 5 matching bases. CDR3 length equals 13 residues. Trimming shortened V by 7 bases and J by 3 bases, and 9 bases separated the two germline ends. From germline, CDR1 is LNHDA and CDR2 SQIVND (reference sequence). CDR3 in amino acids: CASTVGDTGELFF. CDR3 in DNA: TGTGCCAGTACTGTAGGGGACACCGGGGAGCTGTTTTTT. The entire variable domain, with the rest obtained from reference TRBV19 and TRBJ2-2, is as follows: DGGITQSPKYLFRKEGQNVTLSCEQNLNHDAMYWYRQDPGQGLRLIYYSQIVNDFQKGDIAEGYSVSREKKESFPLTVTSAQKNPTAFYLCASTVGDTGELFFGEGSRLTVL.

The chain carries TRBV4-1 and TRBJ2-3; 9 bases fit TRBD1. There are 16 residues in the CDR3. V trimming: 3 bases; J trimming: 4 bases; junction bases outside the gene matches: 8. Germline V lookup: CDR1 MGHRA, CDR2 YSYEKL. CDR3 DNA: TGCGCCAGCAGCCAGACGGGACAGGGCCTCCCAGATACGCAGTATTTT. Its translation: CASSQTGQGLPDTQYF.